These 15 T cell receptor beta chains came from one sample sequenced in a study of metastatic and nonmetastatic thyroid tumors. Patients were all untreated before their thyroid surgery. TCRdb re-analyzed the PCR reads using MiXCR. The repertoire includes 15,000 to 25,000 clones, approximately 25% of them detected once, and less than 4% sits in the top ten. Sequenced: blood. These TCRs come from a male donor with papillary thyroid cancer or a benign thyroid nodule (not recorded which). Some clones in this sample may be carry-over from other donors' samples.

This chain connects TRBV6-1 to TRBJ1-6; 9 bases map to TRBD1. The CDR3 is made up of 14 amino acids. The V segment lost 6 bases and the J segment 7 bases; nucleotides outside the gene matches: 4. Germline loops: CDR1 MNHNS, CDR2 SASEGT. The CDR3 sequence is CASRDDRGNSPLHF. CDR3 DNA: TGTGCCAGCAGGGACGACAGGGGGAATTCACCCCTCCACTTT.

The chain combines TRBV20-1 with TRBJ2-1, with 16 bases fitting TRBD2. The CDR3 runs to 14 residues. Germline lookup yields CDR1 DFQATT and CDR2 SNEGSKA (reference sequence). J gave up 7 bases and V 8 bases, and 5 bases lay outside the gene matches. In nucleotides, the CDR3 is TGCAGTCCCGGGACTAGCGGGAGGGTTAATGAGCAGTTCTTC. Translating it yields CSPGTSGRVNEQFF.

This clone has a count of ten or more. The chain has TRBV9 and TRBJ2-2, with D unclear. The CDR3 runs 14 residues. Germline assignment: CDR1 SGDLS and CDR2 YYNGEE. V lost 0 bases and J 2 bases, leaving 5 bases between the germline ends. CDR3 loop: CASSVGPNTGELFF. The CDR3 DNA follows: TGTGCCAGCAGCGTAGGGCCAAACACCGGGGAGCTGTTTTTT.

This clone was seen many times. This sequence joins TRBV24-1 and TRBJ2-1; 8 nucleotides align to TRBD2. This CDR3 comprises 18 residues. The V and J ends lost 5 bases and 3 bases, in that order; junction bases with no gene match: 14. Germline loops: CDR1 KGHDR, CDR2 SFDVKD. The CDR3 DNA reads TGTGCCACCAGTGGCAACACAGGGAGACTAGCGCTCTACAATGAGCAGTTCTTC. This codes for CATSGNTGRLALYNEQFF.

This clone was found a few times. This chain links TRBV6-1 with TRBJ2-7; no definite D call. CDR1 is MNHNS and CDR2 is SASEGT in the germline V gene. V lost 5 bases to trimming and J lost 3 bases, with 11 bases between them. This CDR3 has 13 amino acids. CDR3 sequence reads: CASSLGFRYEQYF. In nucleotides, the CDR3 is TGTGCCAGCAGTCTGGGATTTCGCTACGAGCAGTACTTC.

CDR3 loop: CASSLTAGANTGELFF. As DNA, the CDR3 is TGTGCCAGCAGCTTGACAGCGGGGGCGAACACCGGGGAGCTGTTTTTT. This chain uses TRBV7-6 with TRBJ2-2; the match to TRBD2 covers 8 bases. CDR1 SGHVS and CDR2 FNYEAQ come from the germline V gene. The CDR3 consists of 16 residues. The ends lost 3 bases at V and 0 bases at J; junction bases unmatched: 3.

This clone was detected only a few times. V gene TRBV28 combines with J gene TRBJ2-1; 9 nucleotides line up with TRBD1. The length of the CDR3 is 16 residues. After removal of 3 bases from V and 1 base from J, the junction contained 4 bases not matched to a gene. The germline gives CDR1 MDHEN, CDR2 SYDVKM. The CDR3: CASSFRGQGSYNEQFF. CDR3 coding DNA: TGTGCCAGCAGTTTCCGGGGACAGGGTTCCTACAATGAGCAGTTCTTC.

This clone is medium-sized (0.01 to 0.1%) by share. This chain connects TRBV6-1 to TRBJ1-1; a weak D match, TRBD1 (5 bases). The CDR3 spans 11 residues. Trimming took 6 bases from V and 10 from J, leaving 12 bases between them. CDR1 is MNHNS, CDR2 SASEGT, per germline. CDR3 sequence (DNA): TGTGCCAGCAGCGAGGGGTACGGAGCTTTCTTT. Translated, it gives CASSEGYGAFF.

This clone appeared a few times. The chain uses TRBV28 and TRBJ1-1, with 9 bases aligning to TRBD1. The CDR3 is 15 residues long. From germline, CDR1 is MDHEN and CDR2 SYDVKM. V lost 5 bases and J lost 3; bases outside the gene matches: 7. This chain's CDR3 is CASSMGQGRDTEAFF. CDR3 coding DNA: TGTGCCAGCAGTATGGGACAGGGAAGGGACACTGAAGCTTTCTTT.

This chain links TRBV7-2 with TRBJ2-2; the D gene is possibly TRBD1 (5 bases). Trimming removed 5 bases from V and 4 bases from J, with 29 bases in between. This CDR3 comprises 20 residues. Germline assignment: CDR1 SGHTA and CDR2 FQGNSA. CDR3 in DNA: TGTGCCAGCAGCACCCAGGGTGGGTTCAGGGCCCCATTAGGCACCGGGGAGCTGTTTTTT. Amino acid sequence: CASSTQGGFRAPLGTGELFF.

The sample holds a few counts of this clone. Different DNA sequences within this sample yield the same CDR3. The chain is built from TRBV2 and TRBJ2-5, with 8 bases matching TRBD1. From germline, CDR1 is SNHLY and CDR2 FYNNEI. This CDR3 has 15 amino acids. J lost 4 bases, V lost 1 base, and 5 bases had no gene match. As DNA, the CDR3 is TGTGCCAGCAGTGAAGGTGCAGGGGGCGGAGAGACCCAGTACTTC. As protein: CASSEGAGGGETQYF.

Of note for this clone: One end of the junction does not line up with germline, which may come from a read error. The chain carries TRBV2 and TRBJ1-2; 8 bases fit TRBD1. Looked up from germline, CDR1 is SNHLY and CDR2 is FYNNEI. This CDR3 is built from 13 residues. The CDR3 sequence is CPSSLDRAHGYTF. The CDR3 bases are TGTCCCAGCAGCCTGGACAGGGCTCACGGCTACACCTTC.

With regard to this clone: Other DNA sequences of this sample code for an identical CDR3. The chain employs TRBV28 and TRBJ2-5, with D perhaps TRBD1 (5 bases). V was clipped by 4 bases and J by 11 bases, with 26 bases between them. Germline assignment: CDR1 MDHEN and CDR2 SYDVKM. This CDR3 spans 16 amino acids. This CDR3 is CASSSSRGPGPGTQYF. Here the CDR3 DNA reads TGTGCCAGCAGTTCCAGTAGGGGCCCCGGCCCCGGTACGCAGTACTTC. Drawing the rest from reference TRBV28 and TRBJ2-5, the complete variable domain is DVKVTQSSRYLVKRTGEKVFLECVQDMDHENMFWYRQDPGLGLRLIYFSYDVKMKEKGDIPEGYSVSREKKERFSLILESASTNQTSMYLCASSSSRGPGPGTQYFGPGTRLLVL.

The chain employs TRBV6-1 and TRBJ2-1; 12 nucleotides line up with TRBD2. After removal of 5 bases from V and 8 bases from J, the junction contained 10 bases not matched to a gene. The CDR3 runs 16 residues. Germline V lookup: CDR1 MNHNS, CDR2 SASEGT. The DNA of the CDR3 is TGTGCCAGCAGTCGGGGGCTAGCGGGAGGGCGGGATGAGCAGTTCTTC. Residues: CASSRGLAGGRDEQFF.

This clone qualifies as medium-sized. The rearrangement joins TRBV20-1 to TRBJ1-6; the D gene is possibly TRBD1 (5 bases). CDR3 length: 17 amino acids. Between the trimmed V and J ends, which lost 5 bases and 7 bases, there was a span of 24 bases. Germline assignment: CDR1 DFQATT and CDR2 SNEGSKA (reference sequence). The CDR3 protein is CSAFGTALGIRNSPLHF. The DNA of the CDR3 is TGCAGTGCTTTCGGGACGGCCCTAGGCATTCGGAATTCACCCCTCCACTTT.